These T cell receptor beta chains were read from a single sample in a study of T cells in Graves' hyperthyroidism and ophthalmopathy. TCRdb called the multiplex PCR reads again in MiXCR, with one record for every CDR3 protein. The sample carries about 400,000 distinct CDR3 sequences, approximately 15% recorded once. Sequencing was carried out using blood. These TCRs come from a woman aged 25-40 years with Graves' hyperthyroidism. Each CDR3 is given with its conserved first and last residue. D genes are given only for firm matches. Not every row has a clone size; where given, it reads once, few, many or a size class.

>TRBV28|-|few|TRBJ2-2
CASSPPKGAGELFF
TGTGCCAGCAGTCCCCCAAAGGGAGCCGGGGAGCTGTTTTTT
>TRBV29-1|TRBD1|many|TRBJ1-1
CSVVTGDGTEAFF
TGCAGCGTGGTCACAGGGGACGGCACTGAAGCTTTCTTT
>TRBV9|-|-|TRBJ2-4
CASSVAPGGAKNIQYF
TGTGCCAGCAGCGTAGCACCAGGGGGGGCCAAAAACATTCAGTACTTC
>TRBV18|-|-|TRBJ2-7
CASSLGTLAYEQYF
TGTGCCAGCTCACTCGGGACGCTGGCCTACGAGCAGTACTTC
>TRBV5-1|TRBD1|few|TRBJ2-7
CASSRGTGDYEQYF
TGCGCCAGCAGCCGAGGGACAGGGGACTACGAGCAGTACTTC
>TRBV20-1|TRBD2|many|TRBJ2-7
CSARAGTSLYEQYF
TGCAGTGCTAGGGCCGGGACTAGCCTCTACGAGCAGTACTTC
>TRBV30|TRBD2|many|TRBJ2-1
CAWTPGLAVNNEQFF
TGTGCCTGGACTCCGGGACTAGCAGTGAACAATGAGCAGTTCTTC
>TRBV7-8|TRBD1|many|TRBJ2-5
CASSFDRVGQETQYF
TGTGCCAGCAGCTTCGACAGGGTTGGGCAAGAGACCCAGTACTTC
>TRBV28|-|many|TRBJ1-2
CASSEQIEGYTF
TGTGCCAGCAGTGAACAGATTGAAGGCTACACCTTC
>TRBV29-1|-|few|TRBJ2-7
CSVGGGDEYEQYF
TGCAGCGTTGGAGGCGGAGACGAGTACGAGCAGTACTTC
>TRBV20-1|TRBD1|few|TRBJ1-2
CSARVAGGSYGYTF
TGCAGTGCTAGAGTGGCAGGGGGCAGCTATGGCTACACCTTC
>TRBV5-6|-|-|TRBJ2-1
CASSLAREGDNEQFF
TGTGCCAGCAGCTTGGCCAGGGAAGGAGACAATGAGCAGTTCTTC
>TRBV5-1|TRBD1|few|TRBJ1-2
CASSREGQLYGYTF
TGCGCCAGCAGCAGGGAGGGACAGCTATATGGCTACACCTTC
>TRBV11-2|TRBD2|once|TRBJ2-1
CASSSPGHLAAGGAYNEQFF
TGTGCCAGCAGCTCCCCGGGACATTTGGCGGCCGGGGGGGCCTACAATGAGCAGTTCTTC
>TRBV3-1|-|many|TRBJ1-1
CASSQVGGDTEAFF
TGTGCCAGCAGCCAAGTAGGAGGTGACACTGAAGCTTTCTTT
>TRBV6-4|TRBD1|-|TRBJ1-2
CASRERGTGSNYGYTF
TGTGCCAGCAGAGAAAGGGGGACAGGGAGTAACTATGGCTACACCTTC
>TRBV12-3/TRBV12-4|-|many|TRBJ1-5
CASSETPQPQHF
TGTGCCAGCAGTGAAACCCCCCAGCCCCAGCATTTT
>TRBV7-2|TRBD2|few|TRBJ2-5
CASMTSGDQETQYF
TGTGCCAGCATGACTAGCGGGGACCAAGAGACCCAGTACTTC